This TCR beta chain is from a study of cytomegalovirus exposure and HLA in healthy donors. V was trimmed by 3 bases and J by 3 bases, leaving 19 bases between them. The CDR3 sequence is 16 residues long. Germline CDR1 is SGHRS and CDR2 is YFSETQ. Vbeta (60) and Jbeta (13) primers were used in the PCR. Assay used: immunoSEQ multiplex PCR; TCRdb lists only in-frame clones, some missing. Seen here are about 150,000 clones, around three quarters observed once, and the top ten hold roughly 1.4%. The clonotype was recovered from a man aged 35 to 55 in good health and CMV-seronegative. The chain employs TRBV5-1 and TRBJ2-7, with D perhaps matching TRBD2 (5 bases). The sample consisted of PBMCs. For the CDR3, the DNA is TGCGCCAGCAGCTCGTCCTGGACTCCGGATTTCTACGAGCAGTACTTC. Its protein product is CASSSSWTPDFYEQYF.